These T cell receptor beta chains were read from a single sample in a study of blood T cell repertoires in COVID-19. This table comes from immunoSEQ multiplex PCR, and its TCRdb copy is limited to in-frame clones, with some not included. The table includes about 190,000 clones, about 88% detected once. Sequencing was done on a sample of peripheral blood. All receptors derive from a man aged 25-45 years with active or convalescent COVID-19. The CDR3 runs from the conserved cysteine through the conserved F or W. A D gene is named only where the DNA matches it firmly. Size is omitted from some rows. Given values are once, few, many or a class for expanded clones.

D gene: TRBD1
V gene: TRBV18
J gene: TRBJ1-5
clone size: NA
CDR3 protein: CASSPGTGGQQPQHF
CDR3 DNA: TGTGCCAGCTCACCAGGGACAGGGGGCCAACAGCCCCAGCATTTT

D gene: TRBD1
V gene: TRBV6-5
J gene: TRBJ2-3
clone size: NA
CDR3 protein: CASSRQGTSTDTQYF
CDR3 DNA: TGTGCCAGCAGCCGACAGGGTACTAGCACAGATACGCAGTATTTT

D gene: NA
V gene: TRBV19
J gene: TRBJ2-7
clone size: NA
CDR3 protein: CASSIMLASEQYF
CDR3 DNA: TGTGCCAGTAGTATCATGTTAGCGTCTGAGCAGTACTTC

D gene: NA
V gene: TRBV11-2
J gene: TRBJ2-3
clone size: few
CDR3 protein: CASSLDREDTQYF
CDR3 DNA: TGTGCCAGCAGCTTAGATCGGGAGGATACGCAGTATTTT

D gene: TRBD1
V gene: TRBV5-4
J gene: TRBJ2-5
clone size: few
CDR3 protein: CASSLRTGEETQYF
CDR3 DNA: TGTGCCAGCAGCCTCCGGACAGGGGAAGAGACCCAGTACTTC

D gene: TRBD1
V gene: TRBV18
J gene: TRBJ2-5
clone size: NA
CDR3 protein: CASSPPGQGETQYF
CDR3 DNA: TGTGCCAGCTCACCACCAGGACAGGGAGAGACCCAGTACTTC

D gene: NA
V gene: TRBV6-2/TRBV6-3
J gene: TRBJ1-2
clone size: few
CDR3 protein: CASSSFRDANYGYTF
CDR3 DNA: TGTGCCAGCAGTTCCTTCAGGGATGCTAACTATGGCTACACCTTC

D gene: TRBD2
V gene: TRBV24-1
J gene: TRBJ2-7
clone size: few
CDR3 protein: CATSEPASGGTYEQYF
CDR3 DNA: TGTGCCACCAGTGAGCCCGCTAGCGGGGGGACCTACGAGCAGTACTTC

D gene: NA
V gene: TRBV5-8
J gene: TRBJ1-4
clone size: once
CDR3 protein: CASSWIFGSDLKLFF
CDR3 DNA: TGTGCCAGCAGCTGGATCTTCGGCAGCGACCTAAAACTGTTTTTT

D gene: NA
V gene: TRBV7-3
J gene: TRBJ1-1
clone size: once
CDR3 protein: CASSFGFGGITNTEAFF
CDR3 DNA: TGTGCCAGCAGCTTTGGCTTTGGTGGCATAACGAACACTGAAGCTTTCTTT

D gene: TRBD1
V gene: TRBV7-9
J gene: TRBJ2-1
clone size: NA
CDR3 protein: CASSLGTGIFNEQFF
CDR3 DNA: TGTGCCAGCAGCTTGGGGACAGGGATATTCAATGAGCAGTTCTTC

D gene: NA
V gene: TRBV21-1
J gene: TRBJ2-3
clone size: NA
CDR3 protein: CASSKVAGGNWSDTQYF
CDR3 DNA: NA

D gene: TRBD1
V gene: TRBV6-5
J gene: TRBJ1-5
clone size: NA
CDR3 protein: CASSLRGLSNQPQHF
CDR3 DNA: TGTGCCAGCAGTTTAAGGGGGCTTAGCAATCAGCCCCAGCATTTT

D gene: NA
V gene: TRBV7-2
J gene: TRBJ2-2
clone size: NA
CDR3 protein: CASSLGPRELFF
CDR3 DNA: TGTGCCAGCAGCTTAGGGCCAAGGGAGCTGTTTTTT

D gene: NA
V gene: TRBV14
J gene: TRBJ1-1
clone size: NA
CDR3 protein: CASSQGARVGTEAFF
CDR3 DNA: TGTGCCAGCAGCCAAGGCGCCAGGGTCGGAACTGAAGCTTTCTTT

D gene: NA
V gene: TRBV7-9
J gene: TRBJ2-3
clone size: NA
CDR3 protein: CASSDITGYTQYF
CDR3 DNA: TGTGCCAGCAGCGATATTACAGGGTACACGCAGTATTTT

D gene: NA
V gene: TRBV29-1
J gene: TRBJ1-2
clone size: NA
CDR3 protein: CSAGDNSYGYTF
CDR3 DNA: TGCAGCGCTGGGGACAATAGCTATGGCTACACCTTC

D gene: NA
V gene: TRBV30
J gene: TRBJ1-1
clone size: NA
CDR3 protein: CAWAPAGTEAFF
CDR3 DNA: TGTGCCTGGGCCCCAGCGGGCACTGAAGCTTTCTTT

D gene: NA
V gene: TRBV30
J gene: TRBJ1-6
clone size: NA
CDR3 protein: CAWSVALTSGQKSSYNSPLHF
CDR3 DNA: TGTGCCTGGAGTGTTGCTCTAACATCAGGACAGAAGAGCTCCTATAATTCACCCCTCCACTTT

D gene: NA
V gene: TRBV5-1
J gene: TRBJ1-3
clone size: NA
CDR3 protein: CASSLGAGASGNTIYF
CDR3 DNA: TGCGCCAGCAGCTTGGGGGCAGGCGCCTCTGGAAACACCATATATTTT

D gene: TRBD1
V gene: TRBV2
J gene: TRBJ1-2
clone size: NA
CDR3 protein: CASSEADRVGYTF
CDR3 DNA: TGTGCCAGCAGTGAAGCTGACAGGGTCGGCTACACCTTC

D gene: NA
V gene: TRBV12-3/TRBV12-4
J gene: TRBJ1-1
clone size: NA
CDR3 protein: CASSIFSGTEAFF
CDR3 DNA: TGTGCCAGCAGCATCTTCAGTGGCACTGAAGCTTTCTTT

D gene: TRBD2
V gene: TRBV10-3
J gene: TRBJ2-1
clone size: NA
CDR3 protein: CAISESGSSGLPGFF
CDR3 DNA: TGTGCCATCAGTGAGTCGGGATCTAGCGGCCTACCCGGGTTCTTC

D gene: TRBD1
V gene: TRBV24-1
J gene: TRBJ2-1
clone size: NA
CDR3 protein: CATSDSGRGPVEQFF
CDR3 DNA: TGTGCCACCAGTGATTCGGGCAGGGGGCCGGTTGAGCAGTTCTTC

D gene: NA
V gene: TRBV30
J gene: TRBJ1-1
clone size: NA
CDR3 protein: CAWRSPDRNTEAFF
CDR3 DNA: TGTGCCTGGAGATCCCCCGACAGGAACACTGAAGCTTTCTTT

D gene: NA
V gene: TRBV6-5
J gene: TRBJ1-1
clone size: NA
CDR3 protein: CASSYPEGNTEAFF
CDR3 DNA: TGTGCCAGCAGTTACCCAGAGGGGAACACTGAAGCTTTCTTT

D gene: NA
V gene: TRBV30
J gene: TRBJ1-2
clone size: NA
CDR3 protein: CAWISRTLLYTF
CDR3 DNA: TGTGCCTGGATCTCCCGGACTTTGCTCTACACCTTC

D gene: TRBD1
V gene: TRBV19
J gene: TRBJ1-2
clone size: NA
CDR3 protein: CASSIPDRAGYGYTF
CDR3 DNA: TGTGCCAGTAGTATCCCCGACAGGGCGGGCTATGGCTACACCTTC

D gene: TRBD2
V gene: TRBV11-2
J gene: TRBJ2-7
clone size: NA
CDR3 protein: CASSLASGASYEQYF
CDR3 DNA: TGTGCCAGCAGCTTAGCTAGCGGGGCCTCCTACGAGCAGTACTTC

D gene: TRBD1
V gene: TRBV5-5
J gene: TRBJ1-5
clone size: once
CDR3 protein: CASSPTGFGGWQPQHF
CDR3 DNA: TGTGCCAGCAGCCCGACAGGGTTCGGGGGATGGCAGCCCCAGCATTTT

D gene: NA
V gene: TRBV19
J gene: TRBJ1-5
clone size: NA
CDR3 protein: CASSIGHHSNQPQHF
CDR3 DNA: TGTGCCAGTAGTATAGGGCACCATAGCAATCAGCCCCAGCATTTT

D gene: NA
V gene: TRBV19
J gene: TRBJ1-5
clone size: NA
CDR3 protein: CASSIVAGVQMPQHF
CDR3 DNA: TGTGCCAGTAGTATAGTGGCAGGGGTCCAGATGCCCCAGCATTTT

D gene: NA
V gene: TRBV30
J gene: TRBJ2-2
clone size: NA
CDR3 protein: CAWSAGGRGDTGELFF
CDR3 DNA: TGTGCCTGGAGTGCGGGGGGCAGGGGCGACACCGGGGAGCTGTTTTTT

D gene: TRBD2
V gene: TRBV19
J gene: TRBJ2-2
clone size: few
CDR3 protein: CASSSQGGYTGELFF
CDR3 DNA: TGTGCCAGTAGTAGTCAGGGAGGGTACACCGGGGAGCTGTTTTTT

D gene: TRBD1
V gene: TRBV12-3/TRBV12-4
J gene: TRBJ1-1
clone size: NA
CDR3 protein: CASSQGARLEAFF
CDR3 DNA: TGTGCCAGCAGCCAGGGGGCTAGGCTTGAAGCTTTCTTT

D gene: NA
V gene: TRBV7-8
J gene: TRBJ1-4
clone size: NA
CDR3 protein: CASSPPGRDEKLFF
CDR3 DNA: TGTGCCAGCAGCCCGCCGGGTCGGGATGAAAAACTGTTTTTT

D gene: TRBD1
V gene: TRBV5-4
J gene: TRBJ2-1
clone size: NA
CDR3 protein: CASRRDRGLDEQFF
CDR3 DNA: TGTGCCAGCAGACGGGACAGGGGGCTGGATGAGCAGTTCTTC

D gene: NA
V gene: TRBV7-2
J gene: TRBJ2-5
clone size: once
CDR3 protein: CASSPQGTAQETQYF
CDR3 DNA: TGTGCCAGCAGCCCCCAGGGCACGGCCCAAGAGACCCAGTACTTC

D gene: TRBD1
V gene: TRBV5-8
J gene: TRBJ2-7
clone size: NA
CDR3 protein: CASSLGDRGYEQYF
CDR3 DNA: TGTGCCAGCAGCTTGGGGGACAGGGGCTACGAGCAGTACTTC

D gene: NA
V gene: TRBV7-3
J gene: TRBJ2-1
clone size: NA
CDR3 protein: CASSLGQINEQFF
CDR3 DNA: TGTGCCAGCAGCTTAGGCCAGATTAATGAGCAGTTCTTC

D gene: TRBD2
V gene: TRBV13
J gene: TRBJ2-7
clone size: NA
CDR3 protein: CASSSSLAGYYEQYF
CDR3 DNA: TGTGCCAGCAGCTCGAGCCTAGCGGGATACTACGAGCAGTACTTC

D gene: TRBD2
V gene: TRBV4-1
J gene: TRBJ2-7
clone size: NA
CDR3 protein: CASSQFAGGLGEQYF
CDR3 DNA: TGCGCCAGCAGCCAGTTCGCGGGAGGGCTGGGGGAGCAGTACTTC

D gene: NA
V gene: TRBV29-1
J gene: TRBJ1-2
clone size: few
CDR3 protein: CSVEDLRGLNYGYTF
CDR3 DNA: TGCAGCGTTGAAGATCTACGAGGCCTTAACTATGGCTACACCTTC

D gene: NA
V gene: TRBV5-1
J gene: TRBJ1-2
clone size: NA
CDR3 protein: CASSLAGENYGYTF
CDR3 DNA: TGCGCCAGCAGCTTGGCAGGGGAAAACTATGGCTACACCTTC

D gene: TRBD2
V gene: TRBV27
J gene: TRBJ2-7
clone size: NA
CDR3 protein: CASSFVAGASEQYF
CDR3 DNA: TGTGCCAGCAGTTTCGTGGCGGGAGCCTCTGAGCAGTACTTC

D gene: TRBD1
V gene: TRBV6-6
J gene: TRBJ1-6
clone size: few
CDR3 protein: CASKQGAYSPLHF
CDR3 DNA: TGTGCCAGCAAGCAGGGGGCCTATTCACCCCTCCACTTT

D gene: NA
V gene: TRBV25-1
J gene: TRBJ2-3
clone size: NA
CDR3 protein: CASSEPQVLDTQYF
CDR3 DNA: TGTGCCAGCAGTGAACCGCAGGTTCTGGATACGCAGTATTTT

D gene: TRBD1
V gene: TRBV5-4
J gene: TRBJ2-6
clone size: NA
CDR3 protein: CASSWTGIANVLTF
CDR3 DNA: TGTGCCAGCAGCTGGACAGGGATCGCCAACGTCCTGACTTTC

D gene: NA
V gene: TRBV28
J gene: TRBJ1-6
clone size: NA
CDR3 protein: CASSFDRFLYNSPLHF
CDR3 DNA: TGTGCCAGCAGTTTCGACAGATTCCTCTATAATTCACCCCTCCACTTT

D gene: TRBD1
V gene: TRBV6-6
J gene: TRBJ1-3
clone size: NA
CDR3 protein: CASSYFAGTGENTIYF
CDR3 DNA: TGTGCCAGCAGTTACTTTGCCGGGACAGGAGAAAACACCATATATTTT

D gene: TRBD2
V gene: TRBV30
J gene: TRBJ2-3
clone size: NA
CDR3 protein: CAWSVLGTSSDTQYF
CDR3 DNA: TGTGCCTGGAGTGTACTTGGGACTAGCTCAGATACGCAGTATTTT